This is a list of T cell receptor beta chains from one sample in a study of CD8+CD57+ T cells in acquired aplastic anemia. TCRdb reprocessed the reads via MiXCR and lists one record per CDR3 protein. The sample has about 150,000 distinct CDR3 sequences; just over 50% are singletons. Material: sorted CD4+, CD8+, or CD8+CD57+ T cells (not recorded which) from PBMCs. These receptors all come from a human donor with aplastic anemia. Both conserved end residues are part of each CDR3. A D gene is named only where the DNA matches it firmly. Only part of the rows carry a size: once, few, many, or a class if the clone is expanded.

J | D | V | size | DNA | CDR3
TRBJ2-7 | TRBD1 | TRBV19 | many | TGTGCCATGGGGCCAGGGGGCATCTACGAGCAGTACTTC | CAMGPGGIYEQYF
TRBJ1-1 | TRBD1 | TRBV2 | - | TGTGCCAGCAGGGGACAGGGTGGCACTGAAGCTTTCTTT | CASRGQGGTEAFF
TRBJ1-6 | TRBD1 | TRBV27 | few | TGTGCCAGCCGCCGGGGGGACAGAGACAATTCACCCCTCCACTTT | CASRRGDRDNSPLHF
TRBJ1-4 | - | TRBV5-4 | - | TGTGCCAGCAGCATAGGCCCGCCCCCGGGCAATGAAAAACTGTTTTTT | CASSIGPPPGNEKLFF
TRBJ1-1 | TRBD1 | TRBV7-9 | many | TGTGCCAGCAGCTTAGCCGGGACAGCCTCGAACACTGAAGCTTTCTTT | CASSLAGTASNTEAFF
TRBJ2-7 | - | TRBV6-5 | - | TGTGCCAGCAGTTACTCTCTGTGGGGGTACGAGCAGTACTTC | CASSYSLWGYEQYF
TRBJ2-2 | - | TRBV20-1 | - | TGCAGTGCTAGAGACCCGGGCGTAATCGTGGAGCTGTTTTTT | CSARDPGVIVELFF
TRBJ2-7 | TRBD2 | TRBV7-8 | - | TGTGCCAGCAGCGCTACTAGCGGGCCGTACGAGCAATACTTC | CASSATSGPYEQYF
TRBJ2-3 | - | TRBV10-3 | once | TGTGCCATCAGTGAGTCGAGGGAGATCGGGGTGTATTTT | CAISESREIGVYF
TRBJ1-1 | - | TRBV7-2 | once | TGTGCCAGCAGCAAAAGCCAGGGAGGTACTGAAGCTTTCTTT | CASSKSQGGTEAFF
TRBJ1-2 | TRBD1 | TRBV19 | - | TGTGCCAGTAGTGCGGACAGGGGGCGCGACTATGGCTACACCTTC | CASSADRGRDYGYTF
TRBJ2-7 | TRBD2 | TRBV20-1 | - | TGCAGTGCTAGTACTAGCGGGTACGAGCAGTACTTC | CSASTSGYEQYF
TRBJ2-1 | - | TRBV20-1 | once | TGCAGTGCTAGGAGGAGCAGAGGGGCAGATGAGCAGTTCTTC | CSARRSRGADEQFF
TRBJ1-2 | TRBD1 | TRBV11-2 | - | TGTGCCAGCAGCCGCTACCCTGACAGGGAAGAGAGCTACACCTTC | CASSRYPDREESYTF
TRBJ2-7 | - | TRBV2 | - | TGTGCCAGCAGTACTTACACCTACGAGCAGTACTTC | CASSTYTYEQYF
TRBJ2-6 | - | TRBV24-1 | - | TGTGCCACCAGTGACAGAAAAAGCTCTGGGGCCAACGTCCTGACTTTC | CATSDRKSSGANVLTF
TRBJ2-7 | TRBD2 | TRBV7-9 | - | TGTGCCAGCAGCTTAAGCGGGAGGGCCCACGAGCAGTACTTC | CASSLSGRAHEQYF
TRBJ2-1 | TRBD1 | TRBV7-9 | many | TGTGCCAGCAGCCACCCGGGACAGGGCCATGAGCAGTTCTTC | CASSHPGQGHEQFF
TRBJ2-1 | TRBD2 | TRBV20-1 | many | TGCAGTGCTAGAGACGGGACTAGCGGGGACTACAATGAGCAGTTCTTC | CSARDGTSGDYNEQFF
TRBJ2-1 | TRBD2 | TRBV20-1 | - | TGCAGTGCTAAAACCGACGGGGGGGCGAGGGAGCAGTTCTTC | CSAKTDGGAREQFF
TRBJ1-6 | TRBD1 | TRBV2 | - | TGTGCCAGCAGATTTAACAGGGGGGGGGGACCCCTCCACTTT | CASRFNRGGGPLHF
TRBJ1-6 | - | TRBV19 | few | TGTGCCAGTAGCAGCCTGGTTGGTTCACCCCTCCACTTT | CASSSLVGSPLHF
TRBJ2-7 | TRBD2 | TRBV5-8 | - | TGTGCCAGCAGCCCGAGCGGGAGAATTTACGAGCAGTACTTC | CASSPSGRIYEQYF
TRBJ2-3 | - | TRBV4-1 | many | TGCGCCAGCAGCCAAGCGAGGACGAGCAGTCCAAACACAGATACGCAGTATTTT | CASSQARTSSPNTDTQYF
TRBJ1-2 | - | TRBV29-1 | - | TGCAGCGTTGCGGCCATAAACTATGGCTACACCTTC | CSVAAINYGYTF